This T cell receptor (beta chain) was observed in a study of shared clonotypes between healthy human individuals. Study at large: Serving as donors were two women and a few men, whose ages spanned 18 to 49.

The CDR3 extends over 16 amino acids. CDR1 is LGHNA and CDR2 is YNFKEQ in the germline V gene. The V end was cut by 4 bases, the J end by 8 bases, with 20 bases between. Healthy HIV-negative adults without recent acute infections or vaccinations served as donors. Sequencing used immunoSEQ multiplex PCR; TCRdb keeps in-frame clones, though not all of them. The table lists about 1.5 million clones, nearly 99% of them singletons, with around 0.45% in the top ten. The count of this clone is one. The clonotype was recovered from a man younger than 45 in good health. The rearrangement uses TRBV4-2 and TRBJ1-4; D gene uncertain. The sequenced sample consisted of naive CD4+ T cells sorted from blood. Described subset: CD45RA+ positively selected. In nucleotides, the CDR3 is TGTGCCAGCAGCCCCCTTAACGGAGCGCGCGTCGAAAAACTGTTTTTT. The encoded protein is CASSPLNGARVEKLFF.